The rows below give T cell receptor beta chains drawn from one sample of a study of human T cells and chemical hapten exposure. TCRdb reprocessed the RACE reads via MiXCR and lists one record per CDR3 protein. The sample consists of some 330,000 distinct CDR3 sequences, 5.5% of them appearing once. Sequenced here: whole blood, sampled in connection with sensitization to the hapten diphenylcyclopropenone (DPC). The source of these receptors is a woman aged 18-35 years with alopecia areata. Some clones in this sample may be carry-over from other donors' samples. The CDR3 runs from the conserved cysteine through the conserved F or W. D genes are given only for firm matches. Clone size, where shown, is once, few, many, or a class for clones that have expanded.

clone_size: -
v_call: TRBV18
j_call: TRBJ2-7
d_call: -
cdr3_aa: CASSPPGSTYEQYF
cdr3_nt: TGTGCCAGCTCACCCCCCGGGAGTACCTACGAGCAGTACTTC

clone_size: few
v_call: TRBV29-1
j_call: TRBJ2-1
d_call: -
cdr3_aa: CSVESRGGRDEQFF
cdr3_nt: TGCAGCGTTGAATCGAGGGGGGGCCGCGATGAGCAGTTCTTC

clone_size: -
v_call: TRBV5-1
j_call: TRBJ1-1
d_call: TRBD1
cdr3_aa: CASSPRQGTMNTEAFF
cdr3_nt: TGCGCCAGCAGCCCAAGACAGGGTACCATGAACACTGAAGCTTTCTTT

clone_size: many
v_call: TRBV6-2/TRBV6-3
j_call: TRBJ2-1
d_call: TRBD2
cdr3_aa: CASSYRPTSGDYNEQFF
cdr3_nt: TGTGCCAGCAGTTACCGGCCGACTAGCGGGGACTACAATGAGCAGTTCTTC

clone_size: many
v_call: TRBV10-3
j_call: TRBJ2-3
d_call: TRBD1
cdr3_aa: CAISVGRGSGTDTQYF
cdr3_nt: TGTGCCATCAGTGTCGGCAGGGGGTCCGGCACAGATACGCAGTATTTT

clone_size: many
v_call: TRBV27
j_call: TRBJ2-3
d_call: -
cdr3_aa: CASSLSPPRDTQYF
cdr3_nt: TGTGCCAGCAGTTTATCCCCGCCGCGAGATACGCAGTATTTT

clone_size: many
v_call: TRBV28
j_call: TRBJ1-5
d_call: -
cdr3_aa: CASSSSGGGTWSNQPQHF
cdr3_nt: TGTGCCAGCAGTTCCTCCGGGGGGGGTACGTGGAGCAATCAGCCCCAGCATTTT

clone_size: -
v_call: TRBV2
j_call: TRBJ2-3
d_call: TRBD2
cdr3_aa: CASSTTPGLAGGQTDTQYF
cdr3_nt: TGTGCCAGCAGTACAACTCCGGGACTAGCGGGGGGGCAGACAGATACGCAGTATTTT

clone_size: few
v_call: TRBV6-5
j_call: TRBJ1-6
d_call: -
cdr3_aa: CASSYQGQPNNSPLHF
cdr3_nt: TGTGCCAGCAGTTACCAAGGACAGCCCAATAATTCACCCCTCCACTTT

clone_size: many
v_call: TRBV6-2/TRBV6-3
j_call: TRBJ2-3
d_call: -
cdr3_aa: CASSYRRSIDTQYF
cdr3_nt: TGTGCCAGCAGTTACCGGAGGTCAATAGATACGCAGTATTTT

clone_size: few
v_call: TRBV12-3/TRBV12-4
j_call: TRBJ1-2
d_call: TRBD1
cdr3_aa: CASSLNPTGGADYGYTF
cdr3_nt: TGTGCCAGCAGTCTCAACCCGACAGGGGGCGCAGACTATGGCTACACCTTC

clone_size: many
v_call: TRBV3-1
j_call: TRBJ2-7
d_call: TRBD1
cdr3_aa: CASQGTGATYEQYF
cdr3_nt: TGTGCCAGTCAAGGGACAGGAGCAACCTACGAGCAGTACTTC

clone_size: few
v_call: TRBV20-1
j_call: TRBJ2-3
d_call: -
cdr3_aa: CSARAGGYRARTDTQYF
cdr3_nt: TGCAGTGCTAGAGCTGGGGGGTACAGGGCCCGCACAGATACGCAGTATTTT

clone_size: many
v_call: TRBV29-1
j_call: TRBJ2-3
d_call: TRBD2
cdr3_aa: CSVERLADGTDTQYF
cdr3_nt: TGCAGCGTTGAAAGACTAGCGGACGGCACAGATACGCAGTATTTT

clone_size: once
v_call: TRBV24-1
j_call: TRBJ2-2
d_call: -
cdr3_aa: CAIQGGHLTGELFF
cdr3_nt: TGTGCCATACAAGGCGGACACCTCACCGGGGAGCTGTTTTTT

clone_size: many
v_call: TRBV21-1
j_call: TRBJ1-3
d_call: -
cdr3_aa: CASSKEGSDRRSGNTIYF
cdr3_nt: TGTGCCAGCAGCAAAGAGGGGTCTGACAGACGCTCTGGAAACACCATATATTTT

clone_size: few
v_call: TRBV27
j_call: TRBJ2-3
d_call: TRBD1
cdr3_aa: CASGRTGEWDTQYF
cdr3_nt: TGTGCCAGCGGGAGGACAGGGGAATGGGATACGCAGTATTTT

clone_size: few
v_call: TRBV11-1
j_call: TRBJ2-5
d_call: TRBD1
cdr3_aa: CASSHPGQGQETQYF
cdr3_nt: TGTGCCAGCAGTCACCCGGGACAGGGGCAAGAGACCCAGTACTTC

clone_size: few
v_call: TRBV3-1
j_call: TRBJ2-3
d_call: TRBD2
cdr3_aa: CASSQRGTTTDTQYF
cdr3_nt: TGTGCCAGCAGCCAACGAGGGACTACCACAGATACGCAGTATTTT

clone_size: -
v_call: TRBV5-6
j_call: TRBJ1-5
d_call: TRBD1
cdr3_aa: CASSIMGQGNQPQHF
cdr3_nt: TGTGCCAGCAGTATTATGGGACAGGGCAATCAGCCCCAGCATTTT

clone_size: many
v_call: TRBV7-8
j_call: TRBJ2-3
d_call: TRBD2
cdr3_aa: CASSLSGAGAQYTQYF
cdr3_nt: TGTGCCAGCAGCTTATCCGGAGCGGGGGCTCAATATACGCAGTATTTT

clone_size: few
v_call: TRBV7-9
j_call: TRBJ1-5
d_call: -
cdr3_aa: CASSLPGVNQPQHF
cdr3_nt: TGTGCCAGCAGCTTACCAGGGGTCAATCAGCCCCAGCATTTT

clone_size: -
v_call: TRBV18
j_call: TRBJ2-1
d_call: -
cdr3_aa: CASSPGGAILKQFF
cdr3_nt: TGTGCCAGCTCACCGGGCGGGGCTATTCTTAAGCAGTTCTTC

clone_size: few
v_call: TRBV7-8
j_call: TRBJ2-1
d_call: -
cdr3_aa: CASSSQPLIGNNEQFF
cdr3_nt: TGTGCCAGCAGTTCACAGCCCCTTATTGGGAACAATGAGCAGTTCTTC

clone_size: -
v_call: TRBV7-2
j_call: TRBJ2-5
d_call: -
cdr3_aa: CASSLRGALGETQYF
cdr3_nt: TGTGCCAGCAGCTTACGGGGAGCCTTGGGGGAGACCCAGTACTTC

clone_size: few
v_call: TRBV28
j_call: TRBJ1-4
d_call: -
cdr3_aa: CASSSLQSDNEKLFF
cdr3_nt: TGTGCCAGCAGTTCACTTCAGTCGGATAATGAAAAACTGTTTTTT

clone_size: many
v_call: TRBV25-1
j_call: TRBJ2-7
d_call: -
cdr3_aa: CASCLDGAYEQYF
cdr3_nt: TGTGCCAGCTGCCTGGATGGCGCCTACGAGCAGTACTTC

clone_size: -
v_call: TRBV5-5
j_call: TRBJ1-2
d_call: TRBD1
cdr3_aa: CASRRPGQNYGYTF
cdr3_nt: TGTGCCAGCAGGAGGCCGGGACAGAACTATGGCTACACCTTC

clone_size: few
v_call: TRBV7-2
j_call: TRBJ2-3
d_call: -
cdr3_aa: CASSLEVQRTDTQYF
cdr3_nt: TGTGCCAGCAGCTTAGAGGTCCAACGTACAGATACGCAGTATTTT

clone_size: many
v_call: TRBV19
j_call: TRBJ1-5
d_call: -
cdr3_aa: CASIGKLNQPQHF
cdr3_nt: TGTGCCAGTATTGGAAAGCTCAATCAGCCCCAGCATTTT

clone_size: few
v_call: TRBV14
j_call: TRBJ2-2
d_call: -
cdr3_aa: CASSQDLYHTGELFF
cdr3_nt: TGTGCCAGCAGCCAAGATTTATATCACACCGGGGAGCTGTTTTTT

clone_size: few
v_call: TRBV6-2/TRBV6-3
j_call: TRBJ1-1
d_call: -
cdr3_aa: CASSSPPGAFF
cdr3_nt: TGTGCCAGCAGTTCCCCCCCTGGAGCTTTCTTT

clone_size: -
v_call: TRBV18
j_call: TRBJ1-3
d_call: -
cdr3_aa: CASSPQGTSGNTIYF
cdr3_nt: TGTGCCAGCTCACCCCAGGGGACGTCTGGAAACACCATATATTTT

clone_size: -
v_call: TRBV6-6
j_call: TRBJ2-6
d_call: TRBD1
cdr3_aa: CASSRSGQGAGANVLTF
cdr3_nt: TGTGCCAGCAGCCGGTCCGGACAGGGCGCTGGGGCCAACGTCCTGACTTTC

clone_size: few
v_call: TRBV2
j_call: TRBJ2-7
d_call: TRBD1
cdr3_aa: CASTLRTGVYEQYF
cdr3_nt: TGTGCCAGCACCCTCAGGACAGGGGTGTACGAGCAGTACTTC

clone_size: few
v_call: TRBV9
j_call: TRBJ2-1
d_call: -
cdr3_aa: CASSTLVRDEQFF
cdr3_nt: TGTGCCAGCAGCACCCTAGTGCGGGATGAGCAGTTCTTC

clone_size: -
v_call: TRBV5-4
j_call: TRBJ1-6
d_call: -
cdr3_aa: CASSLKDNYINSPLHF
cdr3_nt: TGTGCCAGCAGCCTTAAGGACAACTATATTAATTCACCCCTCCACTTT

clone_size: few
v_call: TRBV7-9
j_call: TRBJ2-3
d_call: -
cdr3_aa: CASSSDPTDTQYF
cdr3_nt: TGTGCCAGCAGTTCCGATCCCACAGATACGCAGTATTTT

clone_size: few
v_call: TRBV3-1
j_call: TRBJ1-2
d_call: -
cdr3_aa: CASSQDDGGPHYGYTF
cdr3_nt: TGTGCCAGCAGCCAAGATGATGGGGGGCCGCACTATGGCTACACCTTC

clone_size: few
v_call: TRBV29-1
j_call: TRBJ1-2
d_call: -
cdr3_aa: CSVDGTGTLKGYTF
cdr3_nt: TGCAGCGTTGACGGTACCGGGACACTGAAAGGCTACACCTTC

clone_size: many
v_call: TRBV7-2
j_call: TRBJ2-7
d_call: TRBD2
cdr3_aa: CASSLDSGGPLQQYF
cdr3_nt: TGTGCCAGCAGCTTAGATAGCGGGGGGCCGCTTCAGCAGTACTTC

clone_size: many
v_call: TRBV7-8
j_call: TRBJ2-1
d_call: -
cdr3_aa: CASSALVSSYNEQFF
cdr3_nt: TGTGCCAGCAGCGCTTTAGTAAGCTCCTACAATGAGCAGTTCTTC

clone_size: -
v_call: TRBV3-1
j_call: TRBJ2-3
d_call: TRBD1
cdr3_aa: CASSPGQHTDTQYF
cdr3_nt: TGTGCCAGCAGCCCGGGACAGCACACAGATACGCAGTATTTT

clone_size: -
v_call: TRBV7-9
j_call: TRBJ1-4
d_call: -
cdr3_aa: CASSRNEKLFF
cdr3_nt: TGTGCCAGCAGCCGCAATGAAAAACTGTTTTTT

clone_size: many
v_call: TRBV9
j_call: TRBJ2-3
d_call: TRBD2
cdr3_aa: CASSVGAGTSGGDTDTQYF
cdr3_nt: TGTGCCAGCAGCGTAGGGGCCGGGACTAGCGGGGGGGACACAGATACGCAGTATTTT

clone_size: many
v_call: TRBV6-2/TRBV6-3
j_call: TRBJ1-5
d_call: -
cdr3_aa: CASSPIDNQPQHF
cdr3_nt: TGTGCCAGCAGTCCCATAGACAATCAGCCCCAGCATTTT

clone_size: -
v_call: TRBV6-6
j_call: TRBJ1-1
d_call: -
cdr3_aa: CASSPGTAGTEAFF
cdr3_nt: TGTGCCAGCAGTCCCGGGACGGCCGGCACTGAAGCTTTCTTT

clone_size: few
v_call: TRBV6-2/TRBV6-3
j_call: TRBJ1-3
d_call: -
cdr3_aa: CASILDSGNTIYF
cdr3_nt: TGTGCCAGCATCCTTGACTCTGGAAACACCATATATTTT

clone_size: few
v_call: TRBV24-1
j_call: TRBJ2-1
d_call: -
cdr3_aa: CATSDPGAGLGEQFF
cdr3_nt: TGTGCCACCAGTGATCCCGGGGCCGGGTTGGGTGAGCAGTTCTTC

clone_size: few
v_call: TRBV5-5
j_call: TRBJ2-7
d_call: -
cdr3_aa: CASSFLGYEQYF
cdr3_nt: TGTGCCAGCAGCTTTTTAGGGTACGAGCAGTACTTC

clone_size: -
v_call: TRBV7-9
j_call: TRBJ2-3
d_call: -
cdr3_aa: CASSLDRTDTDTQYF
cdr3_nt: TGTGCCAGCAGCTTAGACAGGACCGACACAGATACGCAGTATTTT

clone_size: few
v_call: TRBV27
j_call: TRBJ1-2
d_call: TRBD1
cdr3_aa: CASSFRDSRNYGYTF
cdr3_nt: TGTGCCAGCAGTTTTCGGGACAGCCGAAACTATGGCTACACCTTC

clone_size: -
v_call: TRBV5-1
j_call: TRBJ1-1
d_call: -
cdr3_aa: CASRTDSTNTEAFF
cdr3_nt: TGCGCCAGCAGAACGGACTCCACGAACACTGAAGCTTTCTTT

clone_size: few
v_call: TRBV12-3/TRBV12-4
j_call: TRBJ2-3
d_call: -
cdr3_aa: CASEGGGALDTQYF
cdr3_nt: TGTGCCAGTGAGGGAGGGGGCGCTCTAGATACGCAGTATTTT

clone_size: few
v_call: TRBV6-5
j_call: TRBJ1-1
d_call: -
cdr3_aa: CASSYAPGNTEAFF
cdr3_nt: TGTGCCAGCAGTTACGCACCGGGGAACACTGAAGCTTTCTTT